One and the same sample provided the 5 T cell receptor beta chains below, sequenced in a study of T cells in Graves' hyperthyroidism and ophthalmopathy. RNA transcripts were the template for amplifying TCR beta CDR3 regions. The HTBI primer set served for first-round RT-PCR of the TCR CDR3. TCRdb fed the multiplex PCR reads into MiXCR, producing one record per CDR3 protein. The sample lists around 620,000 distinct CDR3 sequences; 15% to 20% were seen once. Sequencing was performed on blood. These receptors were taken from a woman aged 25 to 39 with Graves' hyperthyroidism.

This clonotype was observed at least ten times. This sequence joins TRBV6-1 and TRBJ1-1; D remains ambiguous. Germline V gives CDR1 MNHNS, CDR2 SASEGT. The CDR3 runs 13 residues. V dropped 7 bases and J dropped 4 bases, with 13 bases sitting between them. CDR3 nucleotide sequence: TGTGCCAGCAAAGTAACCGCGGTCACTGAAGCTTTCTTT. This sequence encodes CASKVTAVTEAFF.

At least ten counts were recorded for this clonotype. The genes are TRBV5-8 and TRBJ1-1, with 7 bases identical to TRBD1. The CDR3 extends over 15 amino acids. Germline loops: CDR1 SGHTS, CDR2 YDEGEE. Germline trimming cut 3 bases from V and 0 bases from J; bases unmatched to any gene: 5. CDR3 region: CASSYQTGMNTEAFF. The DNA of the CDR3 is TGTGCCAGCAGCTACCAGACAGGGATGAACACTGAAGCTTTCTTT.

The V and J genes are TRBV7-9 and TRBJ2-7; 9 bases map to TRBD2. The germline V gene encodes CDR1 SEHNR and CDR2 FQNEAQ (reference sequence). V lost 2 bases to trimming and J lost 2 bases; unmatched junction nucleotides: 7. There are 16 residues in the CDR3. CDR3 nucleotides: TGTGCCAGCAGCTTAAGTGAAGCGGGAGGCCCCTACGAGCAGTACTTC. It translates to CASSLSEAGGPYEQYF.

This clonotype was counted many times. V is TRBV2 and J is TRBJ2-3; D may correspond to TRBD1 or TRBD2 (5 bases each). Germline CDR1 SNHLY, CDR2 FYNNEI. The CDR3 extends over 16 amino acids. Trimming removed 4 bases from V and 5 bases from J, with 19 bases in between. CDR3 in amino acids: CASSVPREQVGDTQYF. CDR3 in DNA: TGTGCCAGCAGTGTCCCCCGGGAACAGGTGGGAGATACGCAGTATTTT.

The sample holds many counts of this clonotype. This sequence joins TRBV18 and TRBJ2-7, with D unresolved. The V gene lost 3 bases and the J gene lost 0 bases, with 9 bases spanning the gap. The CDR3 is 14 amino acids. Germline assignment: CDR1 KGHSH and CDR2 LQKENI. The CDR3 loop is CASSPVADSYEQYF. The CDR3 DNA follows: TGTGCCAGCTCACCTGTGGCCGACTCCTACGAGCAGTACTTC.